This TCR beta chain was obtained from a study of Ad26.COV2.S vaccination and SARS-CoV-2 variants. Study-level background: Once or twice, 56 days apart, Ad26.COV2.S was delivered intramuscularly.

Method: immunoSEQ multiplex PCR; TCRdb's copy keeps in-frame clones and lacks some. The sample lists 350,000 to 450,000 clones, about 91% occurring once. This CDR3 is built from 12 residues. V lost 8 bases and J 3 bases, leaving 9 bases between the germline ends. Germline V gene data show CDR1 as SGHNT and CDR2 as YENEEA. Described treatment: roughly 19 received Ad26.COV2.S at low or high dose, single or two shots; a few received placebo; per-sample allocation not given. After the first vaccine or placebo injection, samples were drawn on day 63. This chain connects TRBV11-3 to TRBJ2-3; D possibly corresponds to TRBD2 (5 bases). Sequenced here: peripheral blood, sampled in a trial of Ad26.COV2.S vaccine versus placebo. This receptor was obtained from a person between 18 and 60 years old who received the Ad26.COV2.S COVID-19 vaccine or a placebo. The CDR3 DNA sequence: TGTGCCAGCGGGAGTTGGACAGATACGCAGTATTTT. Encoded protein: CASGSWTDTQYF.